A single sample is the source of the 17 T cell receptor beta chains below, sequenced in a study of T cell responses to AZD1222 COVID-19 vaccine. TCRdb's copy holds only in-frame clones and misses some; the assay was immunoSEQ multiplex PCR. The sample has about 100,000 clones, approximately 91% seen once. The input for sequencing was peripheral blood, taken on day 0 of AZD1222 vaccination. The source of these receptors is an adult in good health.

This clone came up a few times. In nucleotides, the CDR3 is TGCAGCGTTGCCATAGCTGGGGCCAACGTCCTGACTTTC. It codes for CSVAIAGANVLTF. V gene TRBV29-1 combines with J gene TRBJ2-6; no clear D gene. Germline assignment: CDR1 SQVTM and CDR2 ANQGSEA. The CDR3 loop spans 13 amino acids. Trimming took off 4 bases at V and 2 bases at J, with 6 bases between the two ends.

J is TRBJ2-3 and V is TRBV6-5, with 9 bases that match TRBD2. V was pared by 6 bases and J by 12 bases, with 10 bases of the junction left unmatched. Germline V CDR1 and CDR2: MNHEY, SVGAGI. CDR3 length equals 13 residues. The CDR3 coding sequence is TGTGCCAGCAGGGCGACGTTAGCGGGAGCACAGTATTTT. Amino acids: CASRATLAGAQYF.

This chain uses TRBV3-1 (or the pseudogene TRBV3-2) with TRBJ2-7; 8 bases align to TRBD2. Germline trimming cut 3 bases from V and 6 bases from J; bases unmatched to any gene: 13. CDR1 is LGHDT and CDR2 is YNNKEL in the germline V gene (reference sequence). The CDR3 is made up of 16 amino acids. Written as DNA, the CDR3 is TGTGCCAGCAGCCACCTCCGGGAGGGCTCCTGGGGCGAGCAGTACTTC. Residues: CASSHLREGSWGEQYF.

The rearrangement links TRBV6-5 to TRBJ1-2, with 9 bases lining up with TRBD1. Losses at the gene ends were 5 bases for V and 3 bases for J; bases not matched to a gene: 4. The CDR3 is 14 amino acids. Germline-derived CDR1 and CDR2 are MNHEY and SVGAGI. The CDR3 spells CASSMDRGDYGYTF. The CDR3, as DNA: TGTGCCAGCAGTATGGACAGGGGAGACTATGGCTACACCTTC.

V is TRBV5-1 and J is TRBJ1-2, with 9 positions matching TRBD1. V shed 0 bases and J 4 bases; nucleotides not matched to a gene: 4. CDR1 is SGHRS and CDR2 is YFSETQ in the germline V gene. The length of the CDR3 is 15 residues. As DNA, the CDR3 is TGCGCCAGCAGCTTGGAGACAGGGGGTCTCTATGGCTACACCTTC. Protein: CASSLETGGLYGYTF.

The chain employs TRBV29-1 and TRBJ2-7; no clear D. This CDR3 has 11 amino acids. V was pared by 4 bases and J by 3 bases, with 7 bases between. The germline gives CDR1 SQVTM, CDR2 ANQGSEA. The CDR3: CSVVLIYEQYF. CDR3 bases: TGCAGCGTTGTTTTAATCTACGAGCAGTACTTC.

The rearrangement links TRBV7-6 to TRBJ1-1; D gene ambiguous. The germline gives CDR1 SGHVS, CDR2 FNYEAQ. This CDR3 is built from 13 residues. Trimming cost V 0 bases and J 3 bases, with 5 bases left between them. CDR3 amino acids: CASSLAPDTEAFF. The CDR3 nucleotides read TGTGCCAGCAGCTTAGCACCGGACACTGAAGCTTTCTTT.

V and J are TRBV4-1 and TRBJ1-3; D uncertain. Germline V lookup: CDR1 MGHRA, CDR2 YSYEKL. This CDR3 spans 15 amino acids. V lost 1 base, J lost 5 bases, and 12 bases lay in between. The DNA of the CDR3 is TGCGCCAGCAGCCAAGTTGGCCTAGGGAGAAACACCATATATTTT. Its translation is CASSQVGLGRNTIYF.

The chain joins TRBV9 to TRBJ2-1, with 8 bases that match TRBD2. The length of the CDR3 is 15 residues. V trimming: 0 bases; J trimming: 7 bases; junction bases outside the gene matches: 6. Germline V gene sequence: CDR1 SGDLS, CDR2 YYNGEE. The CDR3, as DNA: TGTGCCAGCAGCGTAGGGAGCGGGAGTACTAATGAGCAGTTCTTC. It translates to CASSVGSGSTNEQFF.

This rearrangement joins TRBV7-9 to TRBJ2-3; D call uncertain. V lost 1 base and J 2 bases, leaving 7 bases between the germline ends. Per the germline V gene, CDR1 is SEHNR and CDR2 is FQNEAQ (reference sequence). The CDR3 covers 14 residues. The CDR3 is CASSLGQITDTQYF. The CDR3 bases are TGTGCCAGCAGCTTAGGGCAGATCACAGATACGCAGTATTTT.

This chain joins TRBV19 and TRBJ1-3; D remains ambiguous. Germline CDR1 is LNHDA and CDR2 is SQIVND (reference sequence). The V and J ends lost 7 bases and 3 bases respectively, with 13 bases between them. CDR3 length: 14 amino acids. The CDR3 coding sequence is TGTGCCAGTATCAGTGGCTCTAGTGGAAACACCATATATTTT. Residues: CASISGSSGNTIYF.

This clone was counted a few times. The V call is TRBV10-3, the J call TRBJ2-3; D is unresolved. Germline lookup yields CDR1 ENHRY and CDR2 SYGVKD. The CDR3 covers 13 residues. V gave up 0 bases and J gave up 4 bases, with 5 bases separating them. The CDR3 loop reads CAISESAADTQYF. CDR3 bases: TGTGCCATCAGTGAGTCTGCGGCAGATACGCAGTATTTT.

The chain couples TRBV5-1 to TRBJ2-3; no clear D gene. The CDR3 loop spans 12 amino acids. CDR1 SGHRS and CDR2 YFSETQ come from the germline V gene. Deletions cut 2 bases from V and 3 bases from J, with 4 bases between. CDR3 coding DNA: TGCGCCAGCAGCTTATATACAGATACGCAGTATTTT. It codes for CASSLYTDTQYF.

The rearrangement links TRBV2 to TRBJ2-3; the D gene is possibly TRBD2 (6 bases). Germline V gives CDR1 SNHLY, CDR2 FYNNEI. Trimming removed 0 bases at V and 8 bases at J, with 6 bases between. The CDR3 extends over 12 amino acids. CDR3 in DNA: TGTGCCAGCAGTGAAGCCGGGGGTACGCAGTATTTT. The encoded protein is CASSEAGGTQYF.

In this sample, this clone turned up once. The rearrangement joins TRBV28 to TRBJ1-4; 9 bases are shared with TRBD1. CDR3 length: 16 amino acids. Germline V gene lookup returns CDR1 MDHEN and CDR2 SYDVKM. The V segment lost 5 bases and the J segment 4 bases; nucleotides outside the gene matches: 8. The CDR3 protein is CASSTLQGAINEKLFF. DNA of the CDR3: TGTGCCAGCAGTACCCTACAGGGGGCGATTAATGAAAAACTGTTTTTT.

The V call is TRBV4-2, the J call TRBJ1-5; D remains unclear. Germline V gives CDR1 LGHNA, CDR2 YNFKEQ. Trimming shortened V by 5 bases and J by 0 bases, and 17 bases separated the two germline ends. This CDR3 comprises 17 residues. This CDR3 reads CASSSQGGWDSNQPQHF. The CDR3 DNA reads TGTGCCAGCAGCTCACAAGGCGGCTGGGATAGCAATCAGCCCCAGCATTTT.

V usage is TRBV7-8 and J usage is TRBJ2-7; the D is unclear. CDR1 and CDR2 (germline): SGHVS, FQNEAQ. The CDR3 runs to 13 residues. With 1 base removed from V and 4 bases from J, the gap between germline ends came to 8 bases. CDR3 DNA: TGTGCCAGCAGCTTAGGGGTAGGGTACGAGCAGTACTTC. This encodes CASSLGVGYEQYF.